This T cell receptor beta chain is drawn from a study of blood T cell repertoires in COVID-19. This clone was seen a few times. The sample contains more than one DNA sequence encoding this CDR3. Clones were read by immunoSEQ multiplex PCR, and TCRdb kept only the in-frame ones, dropping some. The sample lists over 60,000 clones; more than 80% were seen once. V lost 2 bases, J lost 6 bases, and 8 bases lay in between. Germline V lookup: CDR1 MNHEY, CDR2 SVGAGI. CDR3 length: 13 residues. This rearrangement joins TRBV6-5 to TRBJ2-1; D is possibly TRBD2 (5 bases). The sample was peripheral blood. The clonotype originates from a man aged 50 to 60 with COVID-19, enrolled during active disease. The CDR3 loop is CASSYGEGNEQFF. CDR3 DNA sequence: TGTGCCAGCAGTTACGGAGAGGGCAATGAGCAGTTCTTC.